Below are 27 T cell receptor beta chains sequenced from a single sample in a study of blood T cell repertoires in COVID-19. Clones were sequenced by immunoSEQ multiplex PCR, and TCRdb holds only the in-frame ones, with some missing. The table includes 65,000 to 95,000 clones, roughly 87% detected once. Input material: peripheral blood. The receptors were gathered from a man aged 65 to 79 with acute or convalescent COVID-19.

The chain links TRBV2 to TRBJ2-1, with a weak D call TRBD1 (5 bases). Trimming removed 4 bases at V and 0 bases at J, with 10 bases between. CDR1 and CDR2 (germline): SNHLY, FYNNEI. The CDR3 runs 15 residues. CDR3: CASSVGDSSYNEQFF. Here the CDR3 DNA reads TGTGCCAGCAGTGTTGGTGACAGCTCCTACAATGAGCAGTTCTTC.

This clone was counted a single time. V gene TRBV18 combines with J gene TRBJ1-1; D gene unclear. Trimming pared 1 base from V and 1 base from J, leaving 10 bases between. This CDR3 is built from 15 residues. Per germline, CDR1 KGHSH and CDR2 LQKENI. The CDR3 DNA reads as TGTGCCAGCTCACCACGCCCCCAGGAGAACACTGAAGCTTTCTTT. It yields the protein CASSPRPQENTEAFF.

This chain links TRBV7-9 with TRBJ2-7, with D perhaps TRBD2 (5 bases). Germline V gene sequence: CDR1 SEHNR, CDR2 FQNEAQ (reference sequence). Trimming stripped 2 bases from V and 5 bases from J, with 10 bases between. The CDR3 totals 13 residues. CDR3 DNA: TGTGCCAGCAGCTTACGGGGTCTCGACGAGCAGTACTTC. Amino acid sequence: CASSLRGLDEQYF.

This sequence joins TRBV19 and TRBJ1-1; the D is unclear. This CDR3 region has 13 residues. Germline CDR1 reads LNHDA; CDR2 reads SQIVND (reference sequence). Trimming stripped 7 bases from V and 5 bases from J, with 14 bases between. The CDR3 reads CASIQVAGTEAFF. CDR3 coding DNA: TGTGCCAGTATTCAGGTCGCGGGGACTGAAGCTTTCTTT. The entire variable domain, with the rest obtained from reference TRBV19 and TRBJ1-1, is as follows: DGGITQSPKYLFRKEGQNVTLSCEQNLNHDAMYWYRQDPGQGLRLIYYSQIVNDFQKGDIAEGYSVSREKKESFPLTVTSAQKNPTAFYLCASIQVAGTEAFFGQGTRLTVV.

This chain uses TRBV3-1 (or the pseudogene TRBV3-2) with TRBJ1-5; no firm D call. Trimming stripped 1 base from V and 3 bases from J, with 16 bases between. CDR1 is LGHDT, CDR2 YNNKEL, per germline (reference sequence). The CDR3 totals 17 residues. The DNA for the CDR3 is TGTGCCAGCAGCCAAGTACCTGGCAGTGCCCTCAATCAGCCCCAGCATTTT. This translates into CASSQVPGSALNQPQHF.

The chain combines TRBV5-4 with TRBJ2-7; 9 positions agree with TRBD1. Trimming at V came to 3 bases and at J to 3 bases, leaving 7 bases not matched to a gene. Germline CDR1 SGHNT, CDR2 YYREEE (reference sequence). The CDR3 runs to 15 residues. CDR3 loop: CASSSRDRESYEQYF. The CDR3, as DNA: TGTGCCAGCAGCTCCCGGGACAGGGAAAGCTACGAGCAGTACTTC.

V and J are TRBV5-1 and TRBJ1-6, with D possibly matching TRBD1 (5 bases). The CDR3 has 16 residues. V gave up 4 bases and J gave up 6 bases, with 17 bases separating them. Germline CDR1 reads SGHRS; CDR2 reads YFSETQ. As DNA, the CDR3 is TGCGCCAGCAGCGCCACGGGACGGACTACTAATTCACCCCTCCACTTT. Residues: CASSATGRTTNSPLHF. The entire variable domain, with the rest obtained from reference TRBV5-1 and TRBJ1-6, is as follows: KAGVTQTPRYLIKTRGQQVTLSCSPISGHRSVSWYQQTPGQGLQFLFEYFSETQRNKGNFPGRFSGRQFSNSRSEMNVSTLELGDSALYLCASSATGRTTNSPLHFGNGTRLTVT.

This clone was detected only once. The genes are TRBV24-1 and TRBJ2-3, with D possibly being TRBD2 (6 bases). Trimming took 4 bases from V and 0 from J, leaving 19 bases between them. The germline V gene encodes CDR1 KGHDR and CDR2 SFDVKD. This CDR3 has 18 residues. The DNA of the CDR3 is TGTGCCACCAGTGACCCTCTAAGACTAGTGGACAGCACAGATACGCAGTATTTT. Amino acid sequence: CATSDPLRLVDSTDTQYF.

V and J are TRBV15 and TRBJ1-5, with 8 bases matching TRBD1. CDR1 is LNHNV, CDR2 YYDKDF, per germline (reference sequence). The CDR3 totals 14 residues. J gave up 4 bases and V 3 bases, and 2 bases lay outside the gene matches. CDR3 region: CATSSGQGNQPQHF. The CDR3 bases are TGTGCCACCAGCAGTGGACAGGGAAATCAGCCCCAGCATTTT.

In its sample, this clone ranks as medium-sized. This rearrangement joins TRBV28 to TRBJ2-2; TRBD2 matches at 7 bases. Germline V gives CDR1 MDHEN, CDR2 SYDVKM. V shed 6 bases, J shed 6 bases, and the junction held 7 bases outside the gene matches. This CDR3 has 14 residues. The CDR3 reads CASSRTSAAGELFF. The CDR3 nucleotides are TGTGCCAGCAGCAGAACTAGCGCCGCCGGGGAGCTGTTTTTT.

The DNA of the CDR3 is TGTGCCAGCAGTTACAATATAGGACAGGCCTACGAGCAGTACTTC. Translation: CASSYNIGQAYEQYF. The chain has TRBV6-2 or TRBV6-3 and TRBJ2-7; 7 bases agree with TRBD1. Germline V gene lookup returns CDR1 MNHEY and CDR2 SVGEGT. Trimming at V came to 2 bases and at J to 2 bases, leaving 6 bases not matched to a gene. This CDR3 is 15 amino acids long.

The table lists this clone with a few counts. J is TRBJ2-2 and V is TRBV6-7; perhaps TRBD1 as D (6 bases). TRBV6-7 is an ORF for which the function is uncertain. The CDR3 is made up of 16 amino acids. V was pared by 8 bases and J by 0 bases, with 16 bases between. CDR3 sequence (DNA): TGTGCCAGCGGGCCCCAAGGACAGTCGAACACCGGGGAGCTGTTTTTT. It specifies CASGPQGQSNTGELFF.

The table lists this clone with a count of one. The V gene is TRBV7-9, the J gene TRBJ2-7; 8 nucleotides line up with TRBD2. Germline assignment: CDR1 SEHNR and CDR2 FQNEAQ (reference sequence). Trimming removed 4 bases from V and 4 bases from J; junction bases left unmatched: 6. The CDR3 runs to 14 residues. For the CDR3, the DNA is TGTGCCAGCAGCTCTAGCGGGCCAACGTACGAGCAGTACTTC. Translated: CASSSSGPTYEQYF.

The chain carries TRBV24-1 and TRBJ2-3, with 9 bases matching TRBD2. The CDR3 has 15 residues. Trimming removed 3 bases from V and 4 bases from J; junction bases left unmatched: 4. The V gene's germline CDR1 is KGHDR and CDR2 SFDVKD. In DNA form, the CDR3 reads TGTGCCACCAGTGATGGCGGGGGGGCCGCAGATACGCAGTATTTT. Protein: CATSDGGGAADTQYF.

By frequency in the sample, this clone is medium-sized (0.01 to 0.1%). The V and J genes are TRBV29-1 and TRBJ2-1; 16 nucleotides match TRBD2. With 5 bases clipped from V and 8 bases from J, the junction kept 3 bases outside the gene matches. The CDR3 contains 14 residues. Germline CDR1 and CDR2: SQVTM and ANQGSEA. The CDR3 region has the DNA TGCAGCGTTAAGGGGACTAGCGGGGGGGATGAGCAGTTCTTC. Translated: CSVKGTSGGDEQFF.

For this clone: The sample holds other DNA sequences that translate to the same CDR3. This chain joins TRBV10-3 and TRBJ1-6; D may be TRBD1 (5 bases). The V gene's germline CDR1 is ENHRY and CDR2 SYGVKD. The CDR3 is 16 amino acids. The V gene lost 0 bases and the J gene lost 5 bases, with 11 bases spanning the gap. The CDR3 DNA reads TGTGCCATCAGTGAGTCGGGGGGAGGGGATAATTCACCCCTCCACTTT. Translation: CAISESGGGDNSPLHF.

The chain combines TRBV7-2 with TRBJ2-7, with TRBD2 matching 8 bases. The CDR3 is 14 amino acids. Trimming at V came to 5 bases and at J to 3 bases, leaving 6 bases not matched to a gene. CDR1 is SGHTA and CDR2 is FQGNSA in the germline V gene. CDR3 loop: CASSQSGGLYEQYF. In DNA form, the CDR3 reads TGTGCCAGCAGCCAGAGCGGGGGCCTCTACGAGCAGTACTTC.

J is TRBJ1-1 and V is TRBV18; D ambiguous. CDR1 is KGHSH, CDR2 LQKENI, per germline. Trimming took off 6 bases at V and 7 bases at J, with 15 bases between the two ends. The CDR3 has 13 amino acids. The CDR3 region is CASSQNTESEAFF. CDR3 in DNA: TGTGCCAGCTCCCAGAACACGGAGAGTGAAGCTTTCTTT.

This clone was detected only once. CDR3 DNA sequence: TGTGCCAGCAGGGTGGAGCAGTGGAATGAAAAACTGTTTTTT. Translated: CASRVEQWNEKLFF. The gene calls are TRBV2 and TRBJ1-4; the D is unclear. The CDR3 spans 14 residues. The V end lost 6 bases, the J end lost 5 bases, and 13 bases lay between the germline ends. The germline CDR1 and CDR2 sequences are SNHLY and FYNNEI.

The gene calls are TRBV5-4 and TRBJ2-1; D is possibly TRBD2 (5 bases). Germline V gives CDR1 SGHNT, CDR2 YYREEE (reference sequence). Trimming pared 0 bases from V and 6 bases from J, leaving 13 bases between. The CDR3 spans 15 residues. In DNA, the CDR3 is TGTGCCAGCAGCTTGGTGTCGGGGTATGGCAATGAGCAGTTCTTC. Encoded protein: CASSLVSGYGNEQFF. The complete variable domain, with remaining parts taken from reference TRBV5-4 and TRBJ2-1, reads ETGVTQSPTHLIKTRGQQVTLRCSSQSGHNTVSWYQQALGQGPQFIFQYYREEENGRGNFPPRFSGLQFPNYSSELNVNALELDDSALYLCASSLVSGYGNEQFFGPGTRLTVL.

This chain connects TRBV4-3 to TRBJ2-2; D is ambiguous. The V end was cut by 0 bases, the J end by 3 bases, with 5 bases between. The CDR3 totals 14 residues. Looked up from germline, CDR1 is LGHNA and CDR2 is YSLEER. CDR3 sequence: CASSQDSHTGELFF. DNA of the CDR3: TGCGCCAGCAGCCAAGATAGCCACACCGGGGAGCTGTTTTTT.

The gene calls are TRBV21-1 and TRBJ2-7; the table's D call of TRBD2 was not tested on the DNA. TRBV21-1 is a known pseudogene. This CDR3 contains 16 residues. The CDR3 coding sequence is TGTGCCAGCAGCAAAGAGGAGGCAGGCCGATCCTACGAGCAGTACTTC. Its protein product is CASSKEEAGRSYEQYF.

The rearrangement links TRBV5-1 to TRBJ1-4, with 7 bases aligning to TRBD1. CDR3 size: 15 residues. The junction had 8 bases not matched to a gene; V was cut back by 1 base and J by 8 bases. Germline CDR1 and CDR2: SGHRS and YFSETQ. CDR3 loop: CASSLTGQVWEKLFF. CDR3 in DNA: TGCGCCAGCAGCTTGACTGGACAGGTTTGGGAAAAACTGTTTTTT.

The rearrangement links TRBV28 to TRBJ1-1; no definite D call. This CDR3 spans 13 amino acids. V was pared by 4 bases and J by 4 bases, with 10 bases between. From germline, CDR1 is MDHEN and CDR2 SYDVKM. The CDR3 loop reads CASSYPQSTEAFF. CDR3 DNA: TGTGCCAGCAGTTACCCCCAGTCCACTGAAGCTTTCTTT.

The chain employs TRBV12-3 or TRBV12-4 and TRBJ1-1; 7 bases map to TRBD1. Trimming took 6 bases from V and 10 from J; bases not matched to a gene: 11. The CDR3 runs to 13 residues. The DNA for the CDR3 is TGTGCCAGCAGAGGGGGACAGCTCCTGACAGCTTTCTTT. Amino acids: CASRGGQLLTAFF.

This clone was observed a handful of times. This chain links TRBV5-4 with TRBJ1-3; TRBD1 agrees at 10 bases. The CDR3 runs 17 residues. J gave up 3 bases and V 0 bases, and 6 bases lay outside the gene matches. The germline gives CDR1 SGHNT, CDR2 YYREEE (reference sequence). CDR3 coding DNA: TGTGCCAGCAGCTTGGACAGACAGGGGGCAGGTGGAAACACCATATATTTT. The encoded protein is CASSLDRQGAGGNTIYF.

The chain has TRBV18 and TRBJ1-2; 9 nucleotides agree with TRBD1. The V gene's germline CDR1 is KGHSH and CDR2 LQKENI. This CDR3 comprises 15 residues. V trimming: 4 bases; J trimming: 4 bases; junction bases outside the gene matches: 7. In DNA form, the CDR3 reads TGTGCCAGCTCACTTGGGACAGGGACCGGCTATGGCTACACCTTC. Encoded protein: CASSLGTGTGYGYTF.